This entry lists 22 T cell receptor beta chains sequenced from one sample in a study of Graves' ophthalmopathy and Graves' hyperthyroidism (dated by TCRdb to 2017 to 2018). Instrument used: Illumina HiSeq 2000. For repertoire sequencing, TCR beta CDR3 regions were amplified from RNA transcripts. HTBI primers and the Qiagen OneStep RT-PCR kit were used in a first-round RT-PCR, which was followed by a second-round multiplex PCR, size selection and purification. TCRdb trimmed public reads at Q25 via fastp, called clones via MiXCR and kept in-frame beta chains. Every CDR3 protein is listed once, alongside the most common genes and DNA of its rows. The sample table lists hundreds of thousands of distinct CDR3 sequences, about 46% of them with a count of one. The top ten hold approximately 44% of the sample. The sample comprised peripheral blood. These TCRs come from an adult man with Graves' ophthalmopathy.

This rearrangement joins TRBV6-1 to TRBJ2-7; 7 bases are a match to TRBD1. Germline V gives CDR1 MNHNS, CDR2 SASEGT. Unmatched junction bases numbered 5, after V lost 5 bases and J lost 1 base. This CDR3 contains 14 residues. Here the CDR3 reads CASSPQGSSYEQYF. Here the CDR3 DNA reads TGTGCCAGCAGTCCACAGGGGAGTTCCTACGAGCAGTACTTC.

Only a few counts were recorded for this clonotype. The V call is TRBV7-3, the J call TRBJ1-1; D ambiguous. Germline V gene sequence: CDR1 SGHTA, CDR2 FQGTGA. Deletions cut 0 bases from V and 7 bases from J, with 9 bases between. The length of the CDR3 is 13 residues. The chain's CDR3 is CASSLTKEFEAFF. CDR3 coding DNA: TGTGCCAGCAGCTTAACGAAGGAATTTGAAGCTTTCTTT.

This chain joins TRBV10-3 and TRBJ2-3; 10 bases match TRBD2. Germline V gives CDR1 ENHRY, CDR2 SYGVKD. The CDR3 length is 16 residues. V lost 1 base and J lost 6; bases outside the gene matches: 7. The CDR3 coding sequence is TGTGCCATCAGTGAGTTAGTAAGCGGGGGGGCCGATACGCAGTATTTT. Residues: CAISELVSGGADTQYF.

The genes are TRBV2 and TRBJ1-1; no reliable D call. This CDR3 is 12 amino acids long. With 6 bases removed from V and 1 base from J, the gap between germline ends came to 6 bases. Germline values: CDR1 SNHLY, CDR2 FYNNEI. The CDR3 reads CASSVTNTEAFF. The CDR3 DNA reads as TGTGCCAGCAGCGTTACGAACACTGAAGCTTTCTTT.

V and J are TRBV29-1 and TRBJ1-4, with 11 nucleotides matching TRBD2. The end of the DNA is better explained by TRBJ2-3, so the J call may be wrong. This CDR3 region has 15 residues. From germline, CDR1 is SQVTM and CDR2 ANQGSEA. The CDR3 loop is CSDYVAGGPPDTQYF. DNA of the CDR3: TGCAGCGACTACGTAGCGGGAGGGCCCCCAGATACGCAGTATTTT.

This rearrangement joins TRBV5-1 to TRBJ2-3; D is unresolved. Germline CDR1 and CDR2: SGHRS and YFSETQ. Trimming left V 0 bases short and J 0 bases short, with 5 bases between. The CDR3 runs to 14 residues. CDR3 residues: CASSLEQSTDTQYF. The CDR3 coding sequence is TGCGCCAGCAGCTTGGAGCAGAGCACAGATACGCAGTATTTT.

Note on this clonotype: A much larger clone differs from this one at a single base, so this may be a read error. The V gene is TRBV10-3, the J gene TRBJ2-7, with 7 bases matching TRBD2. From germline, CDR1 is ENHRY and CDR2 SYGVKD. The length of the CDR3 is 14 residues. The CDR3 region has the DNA TGTGCCATCAGTGAGTTGGGTAGCGGGTACGAGCAGCACTTC. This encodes CAISELGSGYEQHF.

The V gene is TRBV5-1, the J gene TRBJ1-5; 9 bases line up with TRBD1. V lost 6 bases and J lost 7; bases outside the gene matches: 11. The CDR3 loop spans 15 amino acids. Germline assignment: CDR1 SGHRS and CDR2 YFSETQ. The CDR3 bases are TGCGCCAGCAACAGGCCGGGACAGGGAGAACAGCCCCAGCATTTT. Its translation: CASNRPGQGEQPQHF.

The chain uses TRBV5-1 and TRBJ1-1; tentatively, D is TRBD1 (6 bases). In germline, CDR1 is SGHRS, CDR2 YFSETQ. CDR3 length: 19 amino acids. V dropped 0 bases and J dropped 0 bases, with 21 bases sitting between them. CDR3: CASSLAGTPREVVNTEAFF. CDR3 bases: TGCGCCAGCAGCTTGGCCGGGACACCCCGGGAGGTTGTGAACACTGAAGCTTTCTTT.

Written as DNA, the CDR3 is TGCAGTGCTAGAGATTGGGGGGGGGGTGCGGGCACTGAAGCTTTCTTT. It is translated as CSARDWGGGAGTEAFF. V gene TRBV20-1 combines with J gene TRBJ1-1; D may be TRBD1 (5 bases). Trimming left V 0 bases short and J 4 bases short, with 18 bases between. This CDR3 has 16 amino acids. Germline V gives CDR1 DFQATT, CDR2 SNEGSKA (reference sequence).

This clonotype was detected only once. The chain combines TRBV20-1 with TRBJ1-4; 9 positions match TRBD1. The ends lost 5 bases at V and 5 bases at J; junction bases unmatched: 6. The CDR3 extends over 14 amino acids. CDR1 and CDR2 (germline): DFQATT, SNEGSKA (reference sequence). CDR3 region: CSAARDRVNEKLFF. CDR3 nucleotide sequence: TGCAGTGCTGCCCGGGACAGGGTGAATGAAAAACTGTTTTTT.

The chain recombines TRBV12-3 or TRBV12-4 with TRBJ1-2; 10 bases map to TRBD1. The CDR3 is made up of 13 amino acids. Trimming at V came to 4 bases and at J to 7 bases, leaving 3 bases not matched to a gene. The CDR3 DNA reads TGTGCCAGCAGTTGGGACAGGGGTGGTGGCTACACCTTC. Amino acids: CASSWDRGGGYTF.

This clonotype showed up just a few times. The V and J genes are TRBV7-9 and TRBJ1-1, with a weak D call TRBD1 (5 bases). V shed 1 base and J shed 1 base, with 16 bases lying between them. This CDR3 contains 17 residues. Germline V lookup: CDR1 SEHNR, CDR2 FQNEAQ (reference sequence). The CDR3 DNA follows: TGTGCCAGCAGCTTAGACCCCCGGGGGGAAGGGAACACTGAAGCTTTCTTT. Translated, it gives CASSLDPRGEGNTEAFF.

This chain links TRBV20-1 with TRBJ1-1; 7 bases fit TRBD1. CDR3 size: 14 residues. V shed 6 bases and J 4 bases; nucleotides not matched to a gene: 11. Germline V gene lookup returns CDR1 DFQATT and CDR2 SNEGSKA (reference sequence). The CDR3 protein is CSAHIGGVGTEAFF. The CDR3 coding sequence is TGCAGTGCGCATATAGGGGGCGTTGGCACTGAAGCTTTCTTT.

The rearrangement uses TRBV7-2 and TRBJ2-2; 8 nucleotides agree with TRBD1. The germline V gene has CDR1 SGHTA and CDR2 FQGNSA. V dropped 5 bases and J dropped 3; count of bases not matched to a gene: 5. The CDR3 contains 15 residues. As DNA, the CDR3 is TGTGCCAGCAGCCCCCGGACAGGGTACACCGGGGAGCTGTTTTTT. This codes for CASSPRTGYTGELFF.

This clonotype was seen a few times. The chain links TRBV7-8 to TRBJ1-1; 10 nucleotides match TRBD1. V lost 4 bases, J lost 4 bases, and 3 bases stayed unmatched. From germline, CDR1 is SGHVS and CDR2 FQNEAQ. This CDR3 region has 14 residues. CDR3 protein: CASSSDRGSTEAFF. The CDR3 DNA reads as TGTGCCAGCAGCTCGGACAGGGGGTCCACTGAAGCTTTCTTT.

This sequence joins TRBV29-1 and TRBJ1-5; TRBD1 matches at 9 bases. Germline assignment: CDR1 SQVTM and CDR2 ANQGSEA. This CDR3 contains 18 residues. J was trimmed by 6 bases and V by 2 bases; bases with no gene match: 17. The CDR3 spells CSVEPCRDRVRDIQPQHF. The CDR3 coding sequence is TGCAGCGTTGAACCTTGCCGGGACAGGGTGCGAGACATTCAGCCCCAGCATTTT.

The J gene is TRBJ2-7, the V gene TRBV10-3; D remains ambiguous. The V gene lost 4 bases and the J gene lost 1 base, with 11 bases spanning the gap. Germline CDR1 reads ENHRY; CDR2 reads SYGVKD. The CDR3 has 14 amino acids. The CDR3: CAISGTATSYEQYF. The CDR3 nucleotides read TGTGCCATCAGTGGAACGGCAACTTCCTACGAGCAGTACTTC.

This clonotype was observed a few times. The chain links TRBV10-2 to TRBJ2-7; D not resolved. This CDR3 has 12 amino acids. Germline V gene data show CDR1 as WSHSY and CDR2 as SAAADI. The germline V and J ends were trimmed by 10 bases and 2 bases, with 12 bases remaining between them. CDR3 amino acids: CATKRPTYEQYF. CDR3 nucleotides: TGCGCCACTAAAAGGCCGACCTACGAGCAGTACTTC.

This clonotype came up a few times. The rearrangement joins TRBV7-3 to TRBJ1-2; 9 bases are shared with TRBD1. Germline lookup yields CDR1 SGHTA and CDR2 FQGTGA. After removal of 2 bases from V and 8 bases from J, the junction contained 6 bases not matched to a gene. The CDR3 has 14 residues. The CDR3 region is CASSLGQGLEGYTF. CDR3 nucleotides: TGTGCCAGCAGCTTAGGACAGGGGCTGGAGGGCTACACCTTC.

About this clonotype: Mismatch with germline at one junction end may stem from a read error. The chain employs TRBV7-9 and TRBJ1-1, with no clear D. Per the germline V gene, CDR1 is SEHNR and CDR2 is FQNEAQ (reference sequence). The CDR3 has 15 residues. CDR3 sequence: CASSLQSHMNTEASF. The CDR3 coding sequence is TGTGCCAGCAGCTTACAGAGCCACATGAACACTGAAGCTTCCTTT.

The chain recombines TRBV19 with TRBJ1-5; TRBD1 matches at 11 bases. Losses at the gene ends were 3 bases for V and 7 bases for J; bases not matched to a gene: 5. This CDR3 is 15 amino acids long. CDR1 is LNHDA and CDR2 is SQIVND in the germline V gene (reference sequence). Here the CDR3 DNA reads TGTGCCAGTAGTATCTCGGACAGGGGGCACCAGCCCCAGCATTTT. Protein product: CASSISDRGHQPQHF.